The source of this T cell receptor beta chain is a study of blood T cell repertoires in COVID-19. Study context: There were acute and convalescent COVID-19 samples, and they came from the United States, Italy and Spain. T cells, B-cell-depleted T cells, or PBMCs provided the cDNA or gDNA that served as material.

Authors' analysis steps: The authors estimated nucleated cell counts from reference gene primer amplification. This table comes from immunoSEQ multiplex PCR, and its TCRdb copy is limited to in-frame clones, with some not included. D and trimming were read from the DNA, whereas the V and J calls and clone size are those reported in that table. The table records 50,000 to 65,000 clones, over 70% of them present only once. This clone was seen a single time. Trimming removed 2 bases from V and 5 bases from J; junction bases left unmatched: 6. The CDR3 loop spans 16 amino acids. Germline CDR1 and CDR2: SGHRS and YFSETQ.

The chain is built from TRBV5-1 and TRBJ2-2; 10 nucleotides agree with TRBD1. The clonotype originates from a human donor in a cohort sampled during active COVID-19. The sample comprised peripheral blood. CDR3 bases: TGCGCCAGCAGCTTAACAGGGACAGGGGCGACCGGGGAGCTGTTTTTT. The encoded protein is CASSLTGTGATGELFF.